This TCR beta chain was identified during a study of blood T cell repertoires in COVID-19. Study in general: Acute and convalescent COVID-19 samples came from the United States, Italy and Spain. T cells, B-cell-depleted T cells, or PBMCs supplied cDNA or gDNA.

There are 12 residues in the CDR3. V lost 6 bases and J lost 8, with 13 bases in between. Germline V gives CDR1 SGHTA, CDR2 FQGNSA. Methods used by the authors: Estimates of nucleated cell counts were drawn from the amplification of reference gene primers. Some clones are missing from TCRdb's copy, which holds only in-frame ones; the method was immunoSEQ multiplex PCR. V and J calls and clone size are as listed in that table; D and trimming were resolved from the DNA. This table holds some 200,000 clones, around 84% found once. The receptor was derived from a human donor in a cohort sampled during active COVID-19. The sequenced sample consisted of peripheral blood. The V and J genes are TRBV7-2 and TRBJ1-2; no clear D. CDR3 loop: CASSSTPRGYTF. The CDR3 bases are TGTGCCAGCAGTTCCACACCCCGCGGCTACACCTTC. Variable domain in full (rest from reference TRBV7-2 and TRBJ1-2): GAGVSQSPSNKVTEKGKDVELRCDPISGHTALYWYRQSLGQGLEFLIYFQGNSAPDKSGLPSDRFSAERTGGSVSTLTIQRTQQEDSAVYLCASSSTPRGYTFGSGTRLTVV.